This entry concerns a single T cell receptor beta chain. Its antigen remains unknown. 13 Jbeta primers and 60 Vbeta primers were used for the PCR. The assay was immunoSEQ multiplex PCR, and TCRdb's table has in-frame clones only and misses some. The sample holds approximately 130,000 clones, roughly 82% seen once. The data are from a study of cytomegalovirus exposure and HLA in healthy donors. Across the study: Earlier, fewer than 130 million unique TCR beta sequences were recovered from approximately 200 million T cells by an analysis.

Study-level points and caveats: Trimming of TCR beta V- and J-genes showed a link, identified in a later analysis, to a missense DCLRE1C variant. Presence/absence analysis assumed near-uniform sequencing depth across donors.

Germline loops: CDR1 SGDLS, CDR2 YYNGEE. The CDR3 is 11 residues long. Trimming took 3 bases from V and 6 from J; bases not matched to a gene: 0. Healthy bone marrow donors supplied every sample. Sequenced sample: PBMCs. This sequence was found in a woman aged 40 to 50 in good health and CMV-seropositive. This chain joins TRBV9 and TRBJ2-7; 7 bases align to TRBD2. The chain's CDR3 is CASSGGGEQYF. The DNA of the CDR3 is TGTGCCAGCAGCGGCGGGGGCGAGCAGTACTTC.